This T cell receptor beta chain was recovered during a study of T cell repertoires in cytomegalovirus infection. Study-level information: As its CMV epitopes, the study selected recently identified HLA-C-restricted and well-studied HLA-B-restricted targets. Indications came from public TCR beta signatures; they pointed to CMV infection and to a matching HLA type. General observations from the study: HLA-C-restricted CMV clonotypes gave the most frequent clonotype in two of eight donors. Adding up the frequency of public TCR beta families identified people who carried CMV plus the relevant HLA.

This clonotype has a handful of counts. The antigen is not known. TCRdb used MiXCR to reprocess the reads, holding one entry per CDR3 protein. The sample has approximately 49,000 distinct CDR3 sequences, around 18% seen once. The CDR3 totals 13 residues. The germline CDR1 and CDR2 sequences are LNHDA and SQIVND (reference sequence). V dropped 1 base and J dropped 7 bases, with 11 bases sitting between them. V is TRBV19 and J is TRBJ2-7; unclear D gene. This material consisted of CD8+ T cells from cultured PBMCs, taken from culture after CMV antigen stimulation. The clonotype comes from a human donor in good health (CMV status not recorded). Some clones in this sample may be carry-over from other donors' samples. The chain's CDR3 is CASSIGPIGEQYF. CDR3 DNA sequence: TGTGCCAGTAGTATAGGCCCAATCGGGGAGCAGTACTTC.